These 3 T cell receptor beta chains came from one sample sequenced in a study of control samples from healthy donors and cancer patients. This table comes from immunoSEQ multiplex PCR, and its TCRdb copy is limited to in-frame clones, with some not included. The sample gives some 160,000 clones, around 90% of which show up once; approximately 0.7% is in the top ten. The material sequenced was blood. The receptors here all came from a woman aged 30 to 39 in good health.

CDR3 nucleotide sequence: TGTGCCAGCAGTTTCGCCGGGACAGGGACCCACGAGCAGTACTTC. Protein product: CASSFAGTGTHEQYF. This chain uses TRBV28 with TRBJ2-7; 9 bases are shared with TRBD1. The CDR3 spans 15 residues. Trimming took 3 bases from V and 5 from J; bases not matched to a gene: 8. Looked up from germline, CDR1 is MDHEN and CDR2 is SYDVKM.

This rearrangement joins TRBV25-1 to TRBJ2-7, with 7 bases lining up with TRBD2. Germline CDR1 is MGHDK and CDR2 is SYGVNS. The CDR3 consists of 14 residues. Trimming removed 6 bases from V and 0 bases from J; junction bases left unmatched: 5. CDR3: CASREAGSSYEQYF. As DNA, the CDR3 is TGTGCCAGCAGGGAAGCGGGGAGCTCCTACGAGCAGTACTTC.

The rearrangement joins TRBV15 to TRBJ1-1; a weak D match, TRBD1 (5 bases). V was clipped by 8 bases and J by 0 bases, with 16 bases between them. Germline V gene data show CDR1 as LNHNV and CDR2 as YYDKDF (reference sequence). The length of the CDR3 is 15 residues. As DNA, the CDR3 is TGTGCCACCCAATCGAGGGGACGGATGAACACTGAAGCTTTCTTT. This translates into CATQSRGRMNTEAFF.